This TCR beta chain originates from a study of blood T cells in healthy people across ages. Across the study: When template switching was applied, about one barcoded beta molecule was captured per two T cells.

Primers used in a second PCR of about 6 to 12 cycles were a sample-barcoded 5' primer and a J-beta primer mix. Every cDNA molecule bore a tag from a template-switch adaptor containing 12 random nucleotides. TCRdb reprocessed the 5' RACE reads via MiXCR and lists one record per CDR3 protein. Of 780,000 or so distinct CDR3 sequences detected, about 53% appear once; the ten largest clones hold approximately 40%. The study's findings and limits: There was a strong correlation between TCR beta diversity and naive T cell percentage.

In germline, CDR1 is KGHSH, CDR2 LQKENI. V was shortened by 4 bases and J by 0 bases, with 13 bases between the two germline ends. The CDR3 runs to 16 residues. For this clonotype: Its specificity is unknown.

What was sequenced was blood. This clonotype was obtained from a man older than 75 in good health. The chain links TRBV18 to TRBJ2-1; D is tentatively TRBD1 or TRBD2 (5 bases each). This CDR3 is CASSHGQGVSYNEQFF. The CDR3 nucleotides are TGTGCCAGCTCACATGGGCAGGGAGTCTCCTACAATGAGCAGTTCTTC.